This T cell receptor (beta chain) is from a study of T cell repertoires in cytomegalovirus infection. Looking at the study overall: Recently identified HLA-C-restricted CMV epitopes and well-studied HLA-B-restricted CMV epitopes were used by the study.

The germline V gene encodes CDR1 MGHRA and CDR2 YSYEKL. V dropped 5 bases and J dropped 5 bases, with 17 bases sitting between them. This CDR3 has 15 amino acids. Study results and caveats: The study found HLA-C-restricted CMV-specific TCR beta clonotypes dominating the ex vivo response.

The table lists this clonotype with a few counts. Its antigen is unidentified. TCRdb reprocessed the reads via MiXCR and lists one record per CDR3 protein. This sample yields 700,000 to 900,000 distinct CDR3 sequences, of which 25% to 35% are seen a single time; about an eighth belongs to the top ten. The gene calls are TRBV4-1 and TRBJ2-3; a weak D match, TRBD2 (7 bases). The clonotype was recovered from a human donor in good health (CMV status not recorded). Some clones in this sample may be carry-over from other donors' samples. Sequences were derived from cultured CD8+ T cells from PBMCs, sampled from culture after CMV antigen stimulation. The CDR3 is CASSELAGAGDTQYF. As DNA, the CDR3 is TGCGCCAGCAGCGAGCTGGCGGGGGCGGGAGATACGCAGTATTTT.